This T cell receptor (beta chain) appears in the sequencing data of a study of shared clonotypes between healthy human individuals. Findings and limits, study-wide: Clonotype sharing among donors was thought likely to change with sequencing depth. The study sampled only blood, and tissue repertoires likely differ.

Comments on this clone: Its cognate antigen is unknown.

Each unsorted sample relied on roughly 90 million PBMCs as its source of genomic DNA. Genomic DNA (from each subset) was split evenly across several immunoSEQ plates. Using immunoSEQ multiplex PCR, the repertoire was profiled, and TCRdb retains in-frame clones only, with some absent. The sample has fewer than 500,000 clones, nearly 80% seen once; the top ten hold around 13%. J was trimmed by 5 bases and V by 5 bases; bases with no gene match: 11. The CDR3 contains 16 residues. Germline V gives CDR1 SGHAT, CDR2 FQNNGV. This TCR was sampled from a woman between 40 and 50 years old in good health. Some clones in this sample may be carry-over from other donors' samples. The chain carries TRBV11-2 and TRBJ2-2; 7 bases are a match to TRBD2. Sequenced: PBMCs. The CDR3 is CASSPSSGPGTGELFF. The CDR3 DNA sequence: TGTGCCAGCAGCCCCAGTAGCGGGCCTGGGACCGGGGAGCTGTTTTTT.